This T cell receptor beta chain originates from a study of blood T cell repertoires in COVID-19. Germline CDR1 LNHDA, CDR2 SQIVND (reference sequence). V shed 3 bases, J shed 2 bases, and the junction held 7 bases outside the gene matches. The CDR3 consists of 17 residues. Profiling relied on immunoSEQ multiplex PCR, and the TCRdb table lists in-frame clones only, not all of them. Among 130,000 or so clones listed, roughly 84% were seen once. The sample taken for sequencing was peripheral blood. The clonotype comes from a woman aged 55-69 years with acute or convalescent COVID-19. The chain combines TRBV19 with TRBJ2-3; 11 positions agree with TRBD2. CDR3 DNA sequence: TGTGCCAGTAGTATCGGTTTACTAGCGGGGGTCACAGATACGCAGTATTTT. Protein sequence: CASSIGLLAGVTDTQYF.